This entry lists 2 T cell receptor beta chains sequenced from one sample in a study of CD8+ T cells in alopecia areata. cDNA prepared by RNA extraction and subsequent reverse transcription served as the template for sequencing. Sequenced by immunoSEQ multiplex PCR; TCRdb stores in-frame clones only, minus some. The top ten clones hold 13% of a sample with about 140,000 clones, more than 85% of them seen once. Treatment indicated: oral pan-JAK inhibitor, 5-10 mg twice daily. The material sequenced was CD8+ T cells sorted from blood, taken at week 4, from a patient treated with tofacitinib. The source is a human donor with alopecia areata.

The chain uses TRBV7-3 and TRBJ1-1; tentative D call: TRBD1 (5 bases). Trimming took 5 bases from V and 0 from J, leaving 19 bases between them. Germline V gene sequence: CDR1 SGHTA, CDR2 FQGTGA. The CDR3 covers 17 residues. CDR3 loop: CASSPGEGWPLNTEAFF. In nucleotides, the CDR3 is TGTGCCAGCAGCCCCGGGGAGGGGTGGCCCTTGAACACTGAAGCTTTCTTT.

The V call is TRBV25-1, the J call TRBJ2-1; 9 bases are shared with TRBD2. The germline V gene encodes CDR1 MGHDK and CDR2 SYGVNS. Germline trimming cut 5 bases from V and 8 bases from J; bases unmatched to any gene: 1. This CDR3 is built from 12 residues. CDR3 bases: TGTGCCAGCAGTTTAGCGGGAGATGAGCAGTTCTTC. Translating it yields CASSLAGDEQFF.